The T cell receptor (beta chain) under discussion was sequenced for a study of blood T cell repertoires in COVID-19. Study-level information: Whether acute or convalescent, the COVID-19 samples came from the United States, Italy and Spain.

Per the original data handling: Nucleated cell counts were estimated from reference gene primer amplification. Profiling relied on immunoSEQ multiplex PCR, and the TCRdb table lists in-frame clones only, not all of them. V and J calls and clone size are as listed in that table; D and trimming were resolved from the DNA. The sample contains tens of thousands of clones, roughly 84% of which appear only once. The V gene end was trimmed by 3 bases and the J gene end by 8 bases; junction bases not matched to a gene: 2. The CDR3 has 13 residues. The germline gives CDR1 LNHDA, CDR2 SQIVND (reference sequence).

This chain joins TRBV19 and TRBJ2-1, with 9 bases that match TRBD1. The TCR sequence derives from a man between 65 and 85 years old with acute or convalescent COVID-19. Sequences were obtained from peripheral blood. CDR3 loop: CASSITGGHEQFF. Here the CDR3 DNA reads TGTGCCAGTAGTATTACAGGGGGCCATGAGCAGTTCTTC.